This TCR beta chain was identified in a study of T cell responses to AZD1222 COVID-19 vaccine. As for this clone: The target antigen is unknown.

Here immunoSEQ multiplex PCR was the method, and the copy in TCRdb shows in-frame clones only, minus some. The sample consists of some 120,000 clones, about 91% of them appearing once. Trimming removed 1 base from V and 3 bases from J; junction bases left unmatched: 8. Germline CDR1 LGHNA, CDR2 YSLEER. This CDR3 region has 16 residues. Overall study results and limits: White British donors predominated, females outnumbered males, and clonal diversity was possibly underestimated. With dominance at 160-218 and 743-854, vaccine-associated CD4 TCRs spanned spike. Reports indicate that nearly half of spike-specific TCRs are directed at unmutated variant regions. The number of AZD1222 recipients seropositive at baseline was only five to seven.

The material sequenced was peripheral blood, taken on day 0 of AZD1222 vaccination. This receptor was taken from an adult in good health. The J gene is TRBJ1-1, the V gene TRBV4-3, with 7 bases matching TRBD1. This CDR3 reads CASSQADRAYHTEAFF. The CDR3 region has the DNA TGCGCCAGCAGCCAAGCCGACAGGGCTTATCACACTGAAGCTTTCTTT.